Presented here are 8 T cell receptor beta chains from one specimen sequenced in a study of blood T cells in healthy people across ages. A second roughly 7 to 11 cycle PCR used barcoded and J-beta primers. TCRdb reprocessed the 5' RACE reads with MiXCR, giving one entry per CDR3 protein. The sample has around 600,000 distinct CDR3 sequences; roughly 43% are singletons. Material for sequencing was blood. These receptors originate from a man of 80 years or more in good health.

This chain uses TRBV6-2 or TRBV6-3 with TRBJ2-5; TRBD1 aligns across 7 bases. CDR1 is MNHEY and CDR2 is SVGEGT in the germline V gene. CDR3 length equals 17 residues. V lost 0 bases to trimming and J lost 2 bases; unmatched junction nucleotides: 9. The CDR3 is CASSYSPLRQGQETQYF. The CDR3 DNA reads TGTGCCAGCAGTTACTCGCCCCTTAGACAGGGTCAAGAGACCCAGTACTTC.

The V gene is TRBV6-5, the J gene TRBJ2-2, with D maybe TRBD2 (6 bases). The CDR3 extends over 16 amino acids. The V gene lost 0 bases and the J gene lost 3 bases, with 11 bases spanning the gap. Germline loops: CDR1 MNHEY, CDR2 SVGAGI. The CDR3 DNA is TGTGCCAGCAGTTACTCGGGCAGGAGGGACACCGGGGAGCTGTTTTTT. Residues: CASSYSGRRDTGELFF.

This clonotype was observed many times. Germline is not matched at one junction end, which may reflect a read error. V is TRBV5-1 and J is TRBJ2-7, with 10 bases lining up with TRBD1. Germline-derived CDR1 and CDR2 are SGHRS and YFSETQ. This CDR3 has 14 amino acids. The DNA of the CDR3 is TGTGCCAGCAGTTTCGGGACAGGGGCCTACGAGCAGTACTTC. Its protein product is CASSFGTGAYEQYF.

This clonotype was detected once. This CDR3 reads CASSQGQNEQYF. The CDR3 region has the DNA TGTGCCAGCAGCCAGGGACAAAACGAGCAGTACTTC. V gene TRBV12-3 or TRBV12-4 combines with J gene TRBJ2-7; TRBD1 might be the D (6 bases). Between the trimmed V and J ends, which lost 6 bases and 5 bases, there was a span of 11 bases. The CDR3 has 12 amino acids.

The chain is built from TRBV9 and TRBJ2-7, with 8 bases identical to TRBD2. The CDR3 is 15 amino acids. Trimming took 0 bases from V and 6 from J; bases not matched to a gene: 8. Germline lookup yields CDR1 SGDLS and CDR2 YYNGEE. CDR3 nucleotide sequence: TGTGCCAGCAGCGTAGCCGGGAGGGGGACGGCCGAGCAGTACTTC. Translation gives CASSVAGRGTAEQYF. Variable domain in full (rest from reference TRBV9 and TRBJ2-7): DSGVTQTPKHLITATGQRVTLRCSPRSGDLSVYWYQQSLDQGLQFLIQYYNGEERAKGNILERFSAQQFPDLHSELNLSSLELGDSALYFCASSVAGRGTAEQYFGPGTRLTVT.

Only a few counts were recorded for this clonotype. V usage is TRBV27 and J usage is TRBJ1-2; D unclear. The length of the CDR3 is 14 residues. The germline V and J ends were trimmed by 7 bases and 4 bases, with 16 bases remaining between them. CDR1 MNHEY and CDR2 SMNVEV come from the germline V gene (reference sequence). CDR3 DNA sequence: TGTGCCAGCAAACCCCCCCAGGCTCCCTATGGCTACACCTTC. It yields the protein CASKPPQAPYGYTF.

V gene TRBV5-1 combines with J gene TRBJ2-3; 8 bases are a match to TRBD1. This CDR3 region has 15 residues. Losses at the gene ends were 7 bases for V and 4 bases for J; bases not matched to a gene: 11. Per the germline V gene, CDR1 is SGHRS and CDR2 is YFSETQ. The DNA for the CDR3 is TGCGCCAGCCGGGTTCCGGACAGGGTTGCAGATACGCAGTATTTT. Translating it yields CASRVPDRVADTQYF.

The chain carries TRBV4-1 and TRBJ2-1, with 13 bases identical to TRBD2. Germline V gene data show CDR1 as MGHRA and CDR2 as YSYEKL. The CDR3 covers 20 residues. J lost 0 bases, V lost 3 bases, and 11 bases had no gene match. In DNA, the CDR3 is TGCGCCAGCAGCCAGGGGGGACTAGCGGGATATAGAAGCTCCTACAATGAGCAGTTCTTC. This gives the protein CASSQGGLAGYRSSYNEQFF.